The next 21 T cell receptor beta chains were all read from a single sample in a study of blood T cells in healthy people across ages. A second PCR, run for roughly 7 to 12 cycles, used a sample-barcoded 5' primer plus a J-beta primer mix. TCRdb reprocessed the 5' RACE reads with MiXCR, giving one entry per CDR3 protein. The data hold about 830,000 distinct CDR3 sequences, with less than 80% observed a single time. The sample taken for sequencing was blood. Receptors were obtained from a man aged 25-45 years in good health.

V usage is TRBV20-1 and J usage is TRBJ2-5; the D call may be TRBD1 or TRBD2 (5 bases each). Germline CDR1 is DFQATT and CDR2 is SNEGSKA (reference sequence). The CDR3 loop spans 11 amino acids. Between the trimmed V and J ends, which lost 5 bases and 7 bases, there was a span of 11 bases. CDR3 region: CSAPPGGTQYF. CDR3 DNA: TGCAGTGCTCCCCCTGGGGGGACCCAGTACTTC.

J is TRBJ2-1 and V is TRBV27; 10 nucleotides match TRBD1. Germline lookup yields CDR1 MNHEY and CDR2 SMNVEV (reference sequence). V gave up 1 base and J gave up 11 bases; unmatched junction bases: 8. The CDR3 sequence is 15 residues long. In DNA form, the CDR3 reads TGTGCCAGCAGTTTATACGTGACAGGGGGCGCTAAGCAGTTCTTC. It encodes CASSLYVTGGAKQFF.

This clonotype has a handful of counts. The V call is TRBV9, the J call TRBJ2-2, with a possible D match to TRBD2 (6 bases). Germline assignment: CDR1 SGDLS and CDR2 YYNGEE. The CDR3 extends over 12 amino acids. The germline V and J ends were trimmed by 5 bases and 6 bases, with 8 bases remaining between them. In nucleotides, the CDR3 is TGTGCCAGCAGTGCGGGGTCCGGGGAGCTGTTTTTT. This gives the protein CASSAGSGELFF.

V is TRBV7-9 and J is TRBJ2-1, with 9 bases that match TRBD2. Trimming at V came to 5 bases and at J to 9 bases, leaving 5 bases not matched to a gene. This CDR3 has 13 amino acids. Germline-derived CDR1 and CDR2 are SEHNR and FQNEAQ (reference sequence). CDR3 sequence (DNA): TGTGCCAGCAGCAATCTAGCGGGGTCTGAGCAGTTCTTC. Translation gives CASSNLAGSEQFF.

This sequence joins TRBV30 and TRBJ1-4; D is possibly TRBD1 (5 bases). V was shortened by 5 bases and J by 8 bases, with 15 bases between the two germline ends. Germline CDR1 GTSNPN, CDR2 SVGIG (reference sequence). The CDR3 totals 13 residues. Written as DNA, the CDR3 is TGTGCCTGGTCTTGGGGGGAAGACGAAAAACTGTTTTTT. Protein product: CAWSWGEDEKLFF.

The chain is built from TRBV7-2 and TRBJ2-3; either TRBD1 or TRBD2 may fit D (6 bases each). CDR1 is SGHTA, CDR2 FQGNSA, per germline. This CDR3 contains 15 residues. Trimming stripped 4 bases from V and 5 bases from J, with 16 bases between. The CDR3 region is CASSSLAGGGDTQYF. CDR3 in DNA: TGTGCCAGCAGCTCACTAGCCGGAGGGGGAGATACGCAGTATTTT. The entire variable domain, with the rest obtained from reference TRBV7-2 and TRBJ2-3, is as follows: GAGVSQSPSNKVTEKGKDVELRCDPISGHTALYWYRQSLGQGLEFLIYFQGNSAPDKSGLPSDRFSAERTGGSVSTLTIQRTQQEDSAVYLCASSSLAGGGDTQYFGPGTRLTVL.

This chain uses TRBV28 with TRBJ2-7, with D perhaps TRBD1 (5 bases). The CDR3 runs to 15 residues. Trimming stripped 5 bases from V and 4 bases from J, with 18 bases between. CDR1 MDHEN and CDR2 SYDVKM come from the germline V gene. Here the CDR3 reads CASSLPLAGNYEQYF. CDR3 in DNA: TGTGCCAGCAGTCTTCCCCTGGCAGGGAATTACGAGCAGTACTTC. The full variable domain, its missing parts supplied by reference TRBV28 and TRBJ2-7, is DVKVTQSSRYLVKRTGEKVFLECVQDMDHENMFWYRQDPGLGLRLIYFSYDVKMKEKGDIPEGYSVSREKKERFSLILESASTNQTSMYLCASSLPLAGNYEQYFGPGTRLTVT.

The J gene is TRBJ1-2, the V gene TRBV12-3 or TRBV12-4; no clear D gene. This CDR3 contains 13 residues. With 6 bases removed from V and 5 bases from J, the gap between germline ends came to 13 bases. In DNA form, the CDR3 reads TGTGCCAGCAGGGAACAAGGAGCTTATGGCTACACCTTC. It yields the protein CASREQGAYGYTF.

The DNA for the CDR3 is TGCAGCGATTCACTAGCCCGAGAGACCCAGTACTTC. This encodes CSDSLARETQYF. The V gene is TRBV29-1, the J gene TRBJ2-5, with D possibly matching TRBD2 (6 bases). CDR3 length: 12 residues. In germline, CDR1 is SQVTM, CDR2 ANQGSEA. V lost 7 bases and J 4 bases, leaving 13 bases between the germline ends.

This chain links TRBV14 with TRBJ2-1, with TRBD2 as a possible D gene (6 bases). V lost 4 bases to trimming and J lost 2 bases, with 9 bases between them. Germline CDR1 and CDR2: SGHDN and FVKESK. This CDR3 is 14 amino acids long. The CDR3, as DNA: TGTGCCAGCAGCCCCCAGCGGGCCTACAATGAGCAGTTCTTC. This translates into CASSPQRAYNEQFF.

The V and J genes are TRBV27 and TRBJ1-4, with D unclear. This CDR3 comprises 15 residues. Trimming cost V 6 bases and J 5 bases, with 16 bases left between them. Germline CDR1 reads MNHEY; CDR2 reads SMNVEV (reference sequence). CDR3 nucleotide sequence: TGTGCCAGCAGACCCACGGGCAGATCAAATGAAAAACTGTTTTTT. It codes for CASRPTGRSNEKLFF.

This clonotype was picked up a small number of times. The chain links TRBV2 to TRBJ2-5; 8 nucleotides line up with TRBD1. The trim removed 6 bases at V and 4 bases at J, leaving 1 base unmatched. The CDR3 has 12 residues. Germline CDR1 reads SNHLY; CDR2 reads FYNNEI. CDR3 sequence: CASSGQGETQYF. For the CDR3, the DNA is TGTGCCAGCAGCGGACAGGGAGAGACCCAGTACTTC. Combining the CDR3 with reference TRBV2 and TRBJ2-5 gives the whole variable domain EPEVTQTPSHQVTQMGQEVILRCVPISNHLYFYWYRQILGQKVEFLVSFYNNEISEKSEIFDDQFSVERPDGSNFTLKIRSTKLEDSAMYFCASSGQGETQYFGPGTRLLVL.

V gene TRBV5-1 combines with J gene TRBJ1-2; D may be TRBD1 (6 bases). The V end was cut by 4 bases, the J end by 0 bases, with 19 bases between. CDR1 and CDR2 (germline): SGHRS, YFSETQ. This CDR3 is 17 amino acids long. Written as DNA, the CDR3 is TGCGCCAGCAGCCCCGGCACAGGGCCAAAGTCTAACTATGGCTACACCTTC. Amino acids: CASSPGTGPKSNYGYTF.

The rearrangement uses TRBV6-5 and TRBJ2-5, with D perhaps being TRBD1 or TRBD2 (5 bases each). Per the germline V gene, CDR1 is MNHEY and CDR2 is SVGAGI. Trimming left V 2 bases short and J 1 base short, with 8 bases between. CDR3 length: 14 amino acids. The CDR3: CASSYLGPQETQYF. DNA for the CDR3: TGTGCCAGCAGTTACCTGGGACCCCAAGAGACCCAGTACTTC.

This rearrangement joins TRBV7-9 to TRBJ1-1, with D unresolved. The CDR3 length is 11 residues. The germline gives CDR1 SEHNR, CDR2 FQNEAQ (reference sequence). Trimming cost V 5 bases and J 11 bases, with 12 bases left between them. The CDR3 loop is CASSQDLPAFF. The CDR3 nucleotides are TGTGCCAGCAGCCAGGATCTGCCCGCTTTCTTT.

The count of this clonotype is one. J is TRBJ2-1 and V is TRBV28; possible D gene TRBD2, 6 bases. Trimming left V 6 bases short and J 0 bases short, with 12 bases between. Germline CDR1 is MDHEN and CDR2 is SYDVKM. The CDR3 length is 15 residues. This chain's CDR3 is CASRGGLSSYNEQFF. CDR3 bases: TGTGCCAGCAGGGGAGGACTTAGCTCCTACAATGAGCAGTTCTTC.

This chain uses TRBV4-3 with TRBJ1-5; D remains unclear. The CDR3 runs 16 residues. CDR1 and CDR2 (germline): LGHNA, YSLEER. Trimming shortened V by 1 base and J by 1 base, and 11 bases separated the two germline ends. CDR3 loop: CASSQVHTISNQPQHF. The CDR3 nucleotides read TGCGCCAGCAGCCAAGTACACACCATAAGCAATCAGCCCCAGCATTTT.

The V gene is TRBV20-1, the J gene TRBJ2-1, with D perhaps TRBD1 or TRBD2 (5 bases each). Trimming left V 5 bases short and J 0 bases short, with 17 bases between. The CDR3 covers 16 residues. Germline CDR1 DFQATT, CDR2 SNEGSKA (reference sequence). The CDR3 nucleotides read TGCAGTGCTCGGGACGCCTTACCCTTCTCCTACAATGAGCAGTTCTTC. It is translated as CSARDALPFSYNEQFF.

The genes are TRBV20-1 and TRBJ1-2, with D maybe TRBD1 (5 bases). CDR1 is DFQATT and CDR2 is SNEGSKA in the germline V gene (reference sequence). Trimming cost V 0 bases and J 4 bases, with 15 bases left between them. CDR3 size: 15 residues. CDR3 amino acids: CSARDKKGEGYGYTF. The CDR3 DNA follows: TGCAGTGCTAGAGATAAGAAAGGGGAGGGCTATGGCTACACCTTC.

A single count supports this clonotype. V usage is TRBV12-3 or TRBV12-4 and J usage is TRBJ2-3, with 8 bases fitting TRBD1. The V gene end was trimmed by 0 bases and the J gene end by 5 bases; junction bases not matched to a gene: 7. There are 16 residues in the CDR3. The DNA of the CDR3 is TGTGCCAGCAGTTTAGCCCGGACAGGGTGGGGAGATACGCAGTATTTT. Translating it yields CASSLARTGWGDTQYF.

The CDR3 loop is CSVEDRTSKNIQYF. CDR3 nucleotide sequence: TGCAGCGTTGAGGACAGGACGTCCAAAAACATTCAGTACTTC. The chain couples TRBV29-1 to TRBJ2-4, with 7 bases that match TRBD1. Trimming at V came to 3 bases and at J to 2 bases, leaving 4 bases not matched to a gene. CDR3 size: 14 residues. Germline CDR1 SQVTM, CDR2 ANQGSEA. Using reference TRBV29-1 and TRBJ2-4 for the parts outside the CDR3, the full variable domain is SAVISQKPSRDICQRGTSLTIQCQVDSQVTMMFWYRQQPGQSLTLIATANQGSEATYESGFVIDKFPISRPNLTFSTLTVSNMSPEDSSIYLCSVEDRTSKNIQYFGAGTRLSVL.